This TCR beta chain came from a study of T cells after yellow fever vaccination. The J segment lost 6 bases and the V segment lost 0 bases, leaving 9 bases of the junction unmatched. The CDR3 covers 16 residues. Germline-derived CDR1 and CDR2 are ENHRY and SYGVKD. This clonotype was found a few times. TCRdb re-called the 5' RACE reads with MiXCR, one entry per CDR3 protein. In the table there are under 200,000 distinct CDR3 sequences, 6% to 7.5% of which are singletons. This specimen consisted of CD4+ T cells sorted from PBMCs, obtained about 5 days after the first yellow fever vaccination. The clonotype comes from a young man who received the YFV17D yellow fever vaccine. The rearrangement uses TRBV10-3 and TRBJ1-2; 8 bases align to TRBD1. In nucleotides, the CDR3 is TGTGCCATCAGTGAGTCGAGACAGGGGCGGCAGGATGGCTACACCTTC. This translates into CAISESRQGRQDGYTF.